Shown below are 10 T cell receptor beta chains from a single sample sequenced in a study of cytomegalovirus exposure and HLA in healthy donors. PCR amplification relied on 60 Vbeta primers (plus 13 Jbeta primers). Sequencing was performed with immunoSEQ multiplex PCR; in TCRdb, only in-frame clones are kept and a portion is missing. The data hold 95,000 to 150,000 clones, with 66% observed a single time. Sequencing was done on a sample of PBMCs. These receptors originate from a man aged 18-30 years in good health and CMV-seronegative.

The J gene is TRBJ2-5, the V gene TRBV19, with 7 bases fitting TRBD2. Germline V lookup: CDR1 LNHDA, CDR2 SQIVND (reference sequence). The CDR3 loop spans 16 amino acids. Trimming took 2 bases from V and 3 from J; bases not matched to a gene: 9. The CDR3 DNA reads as TGTGCCAGTAGTATAAGGTCCGGGAGGTTAGAAGAGACCCAGTACTTC. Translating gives CASSIRSGRLEETQYF. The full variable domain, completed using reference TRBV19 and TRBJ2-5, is DGGITQSPKYLFRKEGQNVTLSCEQNLNHDAMYWYRQDPGQGLRLIYYSQIVNDFQKGDIAEGYSVSREKKESFPLTVTSAQKNPTAFYLCASSIRSGRLEETQYFGPGTRLLVL.

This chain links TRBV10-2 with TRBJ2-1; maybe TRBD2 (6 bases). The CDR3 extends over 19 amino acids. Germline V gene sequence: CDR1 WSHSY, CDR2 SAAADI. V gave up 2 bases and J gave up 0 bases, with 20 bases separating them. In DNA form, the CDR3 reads TGCGCCAGCAGTGAGCCGATGACTCTCTCGGGAGCCTCCTACAATGAGCAGTTCTTC. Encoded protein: CASSEPMTLSGASYNEQFF.

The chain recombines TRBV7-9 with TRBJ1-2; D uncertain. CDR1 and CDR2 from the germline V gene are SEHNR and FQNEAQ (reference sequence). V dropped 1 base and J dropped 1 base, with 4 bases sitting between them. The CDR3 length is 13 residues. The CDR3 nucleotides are TGTGCCAGCAGCTTAGGACATAACTATGGCTACACCTTC. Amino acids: CASSLGHNYGYTF.

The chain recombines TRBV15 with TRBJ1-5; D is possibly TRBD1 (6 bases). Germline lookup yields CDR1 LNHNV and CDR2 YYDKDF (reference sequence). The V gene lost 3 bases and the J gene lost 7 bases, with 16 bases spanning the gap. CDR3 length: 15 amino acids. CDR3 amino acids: CATSRHPLRGQPQHF. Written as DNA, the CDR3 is TGTGCCACCAGCAGGCATCCCCTAAGGGGGCAGCCCCAGCATTTT.

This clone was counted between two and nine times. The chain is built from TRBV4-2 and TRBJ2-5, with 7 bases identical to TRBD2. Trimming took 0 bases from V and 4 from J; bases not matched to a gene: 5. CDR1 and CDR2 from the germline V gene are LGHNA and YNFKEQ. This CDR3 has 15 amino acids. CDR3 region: CASSQEVGRRETQYF. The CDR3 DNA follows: TGTGCCAGCAGCCAAGAAGTCGGGAGGCGAGAGACCCAGTACTTC.

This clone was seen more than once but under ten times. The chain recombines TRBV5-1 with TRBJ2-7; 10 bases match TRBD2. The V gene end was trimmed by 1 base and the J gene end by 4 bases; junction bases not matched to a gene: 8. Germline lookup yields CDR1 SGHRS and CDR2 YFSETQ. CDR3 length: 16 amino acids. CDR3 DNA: TGCGCCAGCAGCTTGAAGTTGGCTAGCGGGAGTTACGAGCAGTACTTC. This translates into CASSLKLASGSYEQYF.

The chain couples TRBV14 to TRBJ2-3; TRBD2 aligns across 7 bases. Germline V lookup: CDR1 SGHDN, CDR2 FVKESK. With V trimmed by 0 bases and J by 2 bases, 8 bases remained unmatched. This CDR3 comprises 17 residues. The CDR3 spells CASSQEGTIRDTDTQYF. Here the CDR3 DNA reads TGTGCCAGCAGCCAAGAAGGGACTATCCGGGACACAGATACGCAGTATTTT.

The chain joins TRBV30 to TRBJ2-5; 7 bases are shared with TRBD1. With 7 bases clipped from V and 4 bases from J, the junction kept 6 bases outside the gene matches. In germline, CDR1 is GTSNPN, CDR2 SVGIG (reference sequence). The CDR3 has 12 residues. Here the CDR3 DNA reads TGTGCCTCTACAGGGGATGGAGAGACCCAGTACTTC. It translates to CASTGDGETQYF.

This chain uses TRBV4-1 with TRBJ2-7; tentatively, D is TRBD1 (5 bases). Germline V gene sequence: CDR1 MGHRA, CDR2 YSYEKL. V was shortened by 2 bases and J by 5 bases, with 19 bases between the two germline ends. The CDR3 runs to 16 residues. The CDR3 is CASSQPSTASFHEQYF. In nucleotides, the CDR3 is TGCGCCAGCAGCCAACCCTCGACAGCCTCCTTCCACGAGCAGTACTTC.

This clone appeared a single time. Here the CDR3 DNA reads TGTGCCAGCAGTTCTCGGGCCTGGAAGGGGGACGGCTACACCTTC. The encoded protein is CASSSRAWKGDGYTF. The rearrangement links TRBV6-5 to TRBJ1-2; TRBD1 might be the D (6 bases). Germline values: CDR1 MNHEY, CDR2 SVGAGI. The CDR3 has 15 amino acids. V lost 4 bases, J lost 8 bases, and 20 bases lay in between.